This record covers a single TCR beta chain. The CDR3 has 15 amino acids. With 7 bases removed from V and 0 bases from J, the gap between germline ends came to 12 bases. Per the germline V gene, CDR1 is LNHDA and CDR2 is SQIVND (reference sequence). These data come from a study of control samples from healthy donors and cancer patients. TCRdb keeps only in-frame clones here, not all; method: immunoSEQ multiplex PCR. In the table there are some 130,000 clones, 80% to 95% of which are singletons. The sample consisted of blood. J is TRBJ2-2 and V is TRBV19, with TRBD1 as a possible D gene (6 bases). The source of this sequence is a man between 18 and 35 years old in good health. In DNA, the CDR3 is TGTGCCAGTAAAGTCCCAGGGGCGAACACCGGGGAGCTGTTTTTT. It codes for CASKVPGANTGELFF.